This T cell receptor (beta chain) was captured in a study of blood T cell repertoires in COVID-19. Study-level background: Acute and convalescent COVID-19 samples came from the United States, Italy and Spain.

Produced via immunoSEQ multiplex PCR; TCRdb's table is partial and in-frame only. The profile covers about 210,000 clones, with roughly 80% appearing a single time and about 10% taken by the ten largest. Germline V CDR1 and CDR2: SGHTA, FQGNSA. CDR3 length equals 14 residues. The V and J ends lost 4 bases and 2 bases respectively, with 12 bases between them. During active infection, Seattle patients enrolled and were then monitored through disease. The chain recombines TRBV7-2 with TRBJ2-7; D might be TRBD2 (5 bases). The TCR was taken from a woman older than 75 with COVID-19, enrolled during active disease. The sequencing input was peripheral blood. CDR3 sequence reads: CASSSRGSAYEQYF. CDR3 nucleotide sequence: TGTGCCAGCAGCTCTCGGGGATCGGCCTACGAGCAGTACTTC.